The present T cell receptor (beta chain) was sequenced within a study of T cell responses to AZD1222 COVID-19 vaccine. Notes on the study in general: Donors skewed white British and female; clonal diversity was possibly underestimated. Samples come after the peak T cell response, not at day 14.

Sequencing used immunoSEQ multiplex PCR; TCRdb keeps in-frame clones, though not all of them. The data show 110,000 to 150,000 clones, with more than 85% seen just once and over 0.85% held by the top ten. Points on this clone: Its specificity is unknown.

The sequence came from an adult in good health. Here the sequenced sample was peripheral blood, taken on day 0 of MenACWY control vaccination.

Here the CDR3 reads CASSASGSKETQYF. The CDR3 DNA reads TGTGCCAGCAGTGCAAGCGGGAGTAAAGAGACCCAGTACTTC. The chain recombines TRBV25-1 with TRBJ2-5; 8 nucleotides agree with TRBD2. The germline V gene has CDR1 MGHDK and CDR2 SYGVNS. J gave up 3 bases and V 4 bases, and 4 bases lay outside the gene matches. CDR3 size: 14 residues.